This TCR beta chain was recovered during a study of vaccination and CD4 T cells after COVID-19. Sequencing of DNA taken from cultured CD4+ T cells relied on the Oncomine TCR Beta short-read assay. TCRdb itself ran the PCR reads through MiXCR, one entry per CDR3 protein. Of 3,500 to 5,000 distinct CDR3 sequences listed, less than 65% are singletons. The treatment here: roughly 10-day PBMC culture with coronavirus spike peptide pools or control peptides (ViraFEST assay). The unexposed donor gave CD4+ T cells before the COVID-19 pandemic (2011-2018). This clonotype was observed a few times. The antigen is unknown. The CDR3 loop spans 12 amino acids. V dropped 5 bases and J dropped 5 bases, with 9 bases sitting between them. The V gene's germline CDR1 is MNHEY and CDR2 SVGEGT.

The receptor's source is a human donor in good health. V gene TRBV6-2 or TRBV6-3 combines with J gene TRBJ1-2; tentative D call: TRBD1 (5 bases). The sequenced sample consisted of CD4+ T cells from blood, cultured in vitro. The CDR3 reads CASSDSVYGYTF. Here the CDR3 DNA reads TGTGCCAGCAGTGACAGTGTGTATGGCTACACCTTC.